Presented here are 2 T cell receptor beta chains from one specimen sequenced in a study of T cells expressing NK-cell markers. No DNA is given; TCRdb re-called the 5' RACE reads and lists each CDR3 protein once. Recorded for this sample: roughly 420,000 distinct CDR3 sequences. Sequencing was performed on blood T cells: a sorted CD56 or NKG2C T cell subset, CD4+ or CD8+ T cells, or bulk PBMC T cells (not recorded which). The receptor set was obtained from a woman between 18 and 70 years old in good health.

The rearrangement uses TRBV12-3 or TRBV12-4 and TRBJ2-3; the TCRdb call, TRBD1, lacks DNA for checking. The CDR3 consists of 15 residues. The CDR3 loop is CASSSQGALTDTQYF.

The V call is TRBV20-1, the J call TRBJ2-7; TCRdb's D call, TRBD2, is unchecked because there is no DNA. The CDR3 contains 14 residues. Germline CDR1 and CDR2: DFQATT and SNEGSKA (reference sequence). Here the CDR3 reads CSARDDGGSYEQYF.